This T cell receptor (beta chain) comes out of a study of T-cell reconstitution after alpha-beta-depleted transplantation in children. Findings and caveats of the study: Expanded clones from the graft, numbering several hundred, reportedly supplied alpha-beta T cells about two months after transplant. When one year had passed after transplant, most T-cell counts and diversity came from newly produced T cells. The high TCRbeta diversity at day 60 in some patients came from surviving recipient T cells and thymic progenitors.

CDR3 length: 15 amino acids. Germline CDR1 SQVTM, CDR2 ANQGSEA. V trimming: 0 bases; J trimming: 4 bases; junction bases outside the gene matches: 6. Comment on this clonotype: Its cognate antigen is unknown.

It was with unique molecular identifiers that the TCRbeta library was prepared. A single record per CDR3 protein comes from TCRdb applying MiXCR to the PCR reads. This repertoire shows some 300,000 distinct CDR3 sequences, roughly 9.1% found once; its top ten account for over 6%. This receptor was identified in a boy in the first two years of life with acute myeloid leukemia, due to receive a stem cell transplant. Sequences were derived from PBMCs, sampled before TCRalphabeta/CD19-depleted stem cell transplant. V usage is TRBV29-1 and J usage is TRBJ2-7; 10 bases line up with TRBD1. The DNA for the CDR3 is TGCAGCGTTGAAGACGAGACAGGGGGCGTATACGAGCAGTACTTC. This encodes CSVEDETGGVYEQYF.